This section outlines one TCR beta chain sequence together with its context. Its antigen is unknown. No clone much larger than this one lies a single base away; base qualities are absent. There are 15 amino acids in the CDR3, from cysteine to phenylalanine inclusive. Only CDR3 DNA remains: 45 bases, in frame from the first base. The germline V end is reduced by 6 bases and the J end by 6 bases; junction bases left unmatched: 5. CDR1 and CDR2 are read off the germline V gene as SGHRS and YFSETQ. Patients with a history of autoimmune disease or receiving systemic immunosuppression were excluded from the trial. Peripheral blood for TCR sequencing was drawn from every dose cohort at baseline, at cycle 4 day 1 and at cycle 7 day 1. The samples were drawn from a first-in-human, open-label, multicenter phase I dose-escalation trial of ivuxolimab. Adults with locally advanced or metastatic melanoma, renal cell, hepatocellular, or head and neck squamous cell carcinoma were enrolled in the trial. Before TCR sequencing, CD4+ T cells and CD8+ T cells were sorted from peripheral blood as separate populations.

For sequencing of the TCRbeta CDR3 region, genomic DNA was extracted from the sorted cells. The immunoSEQ Assay was used to sequence the TCRbeta CDR3 regions. TCRdb holds this immuneACCESS table with in-frame rearrangements only. Some clones are missing; in checked studies, unresolved V genes explain under half, and the rest has no known cause. The sample table records about 10,000 clones; about 84% of these occur just once. Of the sample, roughly a tenth is held by the ten largest clones. This sample stems from a study of OX40 agonist ivuxolimab in advanced cancers. Background for the entire study: The costimulatory receptor OX40 (CD134) was targeted by ivuxolimab, a fully human IgG2 agonistic monoclonal antibody. Intravenous ivuxolimab was administered to patients every 2 weeks at six dose levels: 0.01, 0.1, 0.3, 1.5, 3 and 10 mg/kg. Of the 50 or so patients in dose escalation, about 20 had hepatocellular carcinoma, about 15 had melanoma, 9 had renal cell carcinoma and 9 had head and neck cancer. A male proportion of around 81% and a mean age of approximately 55 years, ranging from about 23 to 90, were recorded for the dose-escalation cohort. Patients were allowed to have had prior anti-PD-1, anti-PD-L1 or anti-CTLA-4 therapy, and 30% to 40% of the dose-escalation patients had previously received checkpoint inhibitors. Partial responses were achieved by three dose-escalation patients, of whom one had hepatocellular carcinoma and two had cutaneous melanoma. Peripheral TCRbeta sequencing was intended to test whether TCR sequence diversity was altered and clonal T-cell expansion was caused by ivuxolimab. The paper covers the monotherapy dose-escalation part of the phase I ivuxolimab trial, which included N = 52 patients. What the authors observed across the whole study: Which antigens the clonally expanded peripheral T cells were specific for was not determined. Low levels of normalized T-cell clonal expansion were also shown by some nonresponding patients. After ivuxolimab, expanded clones were on average more numerous among CD8+ T cells than among CD4+ T cells. At doses from 0.1 to 3.0 mg/kg, clonal expansion was seen in both CD4+ and CD8+ blood T cells between baseline and week 6. In the 0.1-3.0 mg/kg groups, partial responders were among the patients with the lowest normalized peripheral clonal expansion, particularly in CD8+ T cells.

The sequence was collected from an adult with an advanced solid tumor such as melanoma, head and neck, liver or kidney cancer. The chain joins TRBV5-1 to TRBJ2-3, with TRBD2 identical over 15 junction bases. This specimen consisted of CD4+ or CD8+ T cells sorted from blood, obtained in a trial of the OX40 agonist ivuxolimab. The DNA is TGCGCCAGCACCTTAGGACTAGCGGGAGGGGATACGCAGTATTTT. Its translation reads: CASTLGLAGGDTQYF.